A single sample is the source of the 16 T cell receptor beta chains below, sequenced in a study of control samples from healthy donors and cancer patients (dated by TCRdb to the early 2020s). The library came from the immunoSEQ multiplex PCR assay. TCRdb limited this immuneACCESS table to in-frame rearrangements with V and J called. A share of clones is missing; checked studies link under half to unresolved V genes, and the rest is unexplained. Present in this sample are about 65,000 clones, roughly nine tenths of which were seen just once. Jointly, the top ten make up around 1.3% of the sample. Material: PBMCs. These receptors were taken from a woman between 50 and 59 years old with colorectal cancer.

The chain couples TRBV5-4 to TRBJ1-1; 9 positions agree with TRBD1. Germline assignment: CDR1 SGHNT and CDR2 YYREEE (reference sequence). The CDR3 has 14 residues. The junction had 4 bases not matched to a gene; V was cut back by 4 bases and J by 3 bases. The CDR3 nucleotides are TGTGCCAGCAGCCCGGACAGGGGAGACACTGAAGCTTTCTTT. Translated: CASSPDRGDTEAFF.

V and J are TRBV5-1 and TRBJ2-1, with TRBD2 matching over 8 bases. The V gene's germline CDR1 is SGHRS and CDR2 YFSETQ. The V gene end was trimmed by 0 bases and the J gene end by 13 bases; junction bases not matched to a gene: 9. The CDR3 contains 14 residues. CDR3 sequence reads: CASSLASGGTDQFF. CDR3 nucleotides: TGCGCCAGCAGCTTGGCGAGCGGGGGCACCGATCAGTTCTTC.

The V gene is TRBV10-3, the J gene TRBJ2-7; 8 bases agree with TRBD1. The germline V gene encodes CDR1 ENHRY and CDR2 SYGVKD. Trimming took 4 bases from V and 4 from J; bases not matched to a gene: 6. This CDR3 region has 14 residues. In DNA, the CDR3 is TGTGCCATCAGTGGAACAGGGGGTGGTTACGAGCAGTACTTC. Its translation is CAISGTGGGYEQYF.

V and J are TRBV5-1 and TRBJ2-6; D not resolved. The CDR3 covers 17 residues. Germline values: CDR1 SGHRS, CDR2 YFSETQ. Trimming took 0 bases from V and 1 from J, leaving 11 bases between them. The chain's CDR3 is CASSLEGPSSGANVLTF. For the CDR3, the DNA is TGCGCCAGCAGCTTGGAGGGCCCTTCTTCTGGGGCCAACGTCCTGACTTTC.

This rearrangement joins TRBV29-1 to TRBJ2-7; D unclear. Per germline, CDR1 SQVTM and CDR2 ANQGSEA. The CDR3 loop spans 12 amino acids. V was shortened by 4 bases and J by 2 bases, with 9 bases between the two germline ends. As DNA, the CDR3 is TGCAGCGTTGGGGCCCACGCCTACGAGCAGTACTTC. Translating it yields CSVGAHAYEQYF.

V usage is TRBV3-1 (or the pseudogene TRBV3-2) and J usage is TRBJ2-5; D gene uncertain. Germline V CDR1 and CDR2: LGHDT, YNNKEL (reference sequence). Trimming took off 1 base at V and 3 bases at J, with 6 bases between the two ends. The CDR3 totals 13 residues. For the CDR3, the DNA is TGTGCCAGCAGCCAAGGCTGGGAAGAGACCCAGTACTTC. It encodes CASSQGWEETQYF.

This clone has more than one count but fewer than ten. The chain links TRBV2 to TRBJ2-6, with a weak D call TRBD2 (5 bases). Germline lookup yields CDR1 SNHLY and CDR2 FYNNEI. Trimming left V 8 bases short and J 0 bases short, with 5 bases between. This CDR3 region has 13 residues. The CDR3 is CASEGSGANVLTF. The CDR3 nucleotides are TGTGCCAGCGAGGGCTCTGGGGCCAACGTCCTGACTTTC.

The chain is built from TRBV6-5 and TRBJ1-2; D call uncertain. Germline values: CDR1 MNHEY, CDR2 SVGAGI. This CDR3 region has 16 residues. The V gene lost 3 bases and the J gene lost 4 bases, with 18 bases spanning the gap. The CDR3 DNA follows: TGTGCCAGCAGTTATAAGTCCTTCGAAGTTGGCTATGGCTACACCTTC. This translates into CASSYKSFEVGYGYTF.

The chain couples TRBV5-5 to TRBJ2-5, with 13 bases matching TRBD2. The CDR3 is made up of 16 amino acids. Looked up from germline, CDR1 is SGHKS and CDR2 is YYEKEE (reference sequence). The V and J ends lost 0 bases and 1 base, in that order; junction bases with no gene match: 0. The CDR3: CASSLGTSGGQETQYF. The CDR3 DNA sequence: TGTGCCAGCAGCTTGGGGACTAGCGGGGGCCAAGAGACCCAGTACTTC.

About this clone itself: Other DNA sequences in this sample translate to the same CDR3. The rearrangement joins TRBV2 to TRBJ2-5; D is perhaps TRBD1 or TRBD2 (5 bases each). The germline CDR1 and CDR2 sequences are SNHLY and FYNNEI. This CDR3 has 12 residues. Trimming pared 4 bases from V and 5 bases from J, leaving 8 bases between. As DNA, the CDR3 is TGTGCCAGCAGTGTAGGGGAGGAGACCCAGTACTTC. Residues: CASSVGEETQYF.

This clone was recorded only once. The rearrangement links TRBV2 to TRBJ2-4; D remains ambiguous. The CDR3 sequence is 14 residues long. Germline CDR1 SNHLY, CDR2 FYNNEI. V lost 3 bases to trimming and J lost 6 bases, with 12 bases between them. The CDR3 region is CASSDSRTGNIQYF. The CDR3, as DNA: TGTGCCAGCAGTGATTCTCGGACGGGAAACATTCAGTACTTC.

This clone was observed a handful of times. The chain has TRBV5-1 and TRBJ1-4, with D hard to call. Germline-derived CDR1 and CDR2 are SGHRS and YFSETQ. Trimming cost V 3 bases and J 6 bases, with 12 bases left between them. The CDR3 runs to 14 residues. CDR3 bases: TGCGCCAGCAGCTCAACAAGGTTGGATGAAAAACTGTTTTTT. Translation gives CASSSTRLDEKLFF.

The V gene is TRBV6-5, the J gene TRBJ1-4; 9 nucleotides line up with TRBD1. V gave up 5 bases and J gave up 7 bases; unmatched junction bases: 2. CDR1 is MNHEY and CDR2 is SVGAGI in the germline V gene. The CDR3 extends over 13 amino acids. Here the CDR3 reads CASSRDRVEKLFF. Written as DNA, the CDR3 is TGTGCCAGCAGTCGGGACAGGGTTGAAAAACTGTTTTTT.

The chain employs TRBV18 and TRBJ1-1, with a possible D match to TRBD1 (5 bases). Trimming shortened V by 5 bases and J by 4 bases, and 11 bases separated the two germline ends. Germline V gene data show CDR1 as KGHSH and CDR2 as LQKENI. This CDR3 is 13 amino acids long. The CDR3 protein is CASSSLGGTEAFF. Here the CDR3 DNA reads TGTGCCAGCTCATCCCTCGGGGGCACTGAAGCTTTCTTT.

The chain's CDR3 is CASRAGLGYGYTF. CDR3 nucleotides: TGTGCCAGCAGGGCAGGGTTAGGGTATGGCTACACCTTC. This chain joins TRBV7-9 and TRBJ1-2; weak D call: TRBD1 (5 bases). Germline loops: CDR1 SEHNR, CDR2 FQNEAQ (reference sequence). V was trimmed by 6 bases and J by 5 bases, leaving 13 bases between them. CDR3 size: 13 residues.

This clone was observed once. The CDR3 loop reads CASSLTAATNEKLFF. The CDR3 coding sequence is TGCGCCAGCAGCTTGACGGCAGCAACTAATGAAAAACTGTTTTTT. J is TRBJ1-4 and V is TRBV5-1; no clear D. This CDR3 spans 15 amino acids. Trimming removed 1 base at V and 0 bases at J, with 7 bases between. The germline gives CDR1 SGHRS, CDR2 YFSETQ.